This is a list of T cell receptor beta chains from one sample in a study of blood T cell repertoires in COVID-19. Assay: immunoSEQ multiplex PCR; the TCRdb copy retains only in-frame clones and omits some. The data show about 100,000 clones, 70% to 90% seen once. The material sequenced was peripheral blood. Receptor source: a man aged 50-59 years with active or convalescent COVID-19. CDR3s include the opening cysteine and the closing phenylalanine or tryptophan. A D gene is named only where the DNA matches it firmly. Some rows have no size entry. The others give once, few or many, or a class for an expanded clone.

>.|TRBV5-1|TRBJ2-7|TRBD1
CASSIQGGYEQYF
TGCGCCAGCAGCATACAGGGGGGATACGAGCAGTACTTC
>.|TRBV20-1|TRBJ1-1|.
CSARPEERAFF
TGCAGTGCTAGACCTGAAGAGCGGGCTTTCTTT
>.|TRBV6-2/TRBV6-3|TRBJ1-1|.
CASSQQGNTEAFF
TGTGCCAGCAGTCAACAGGGGAACACTGAAGCTTTCTTT
>.|TRBV24-1|TRBJ2-3|.
CATSDRGLKRDTQYF
TGTGCCACCAGTGACCGAGGACTCAAACGCGATACGCAGTATTTT
>.|TRBV7-9|TRBJ1-1|.
CASHGRGWNTEAFF
TGTGCCAGTCATGGGCGGGGGTGGAACACTGAAGCTTTCTTT
>.|TRBV5-1|TRBJ2-7|.
CASSRVSSYEQYF
TGCGCCAGCAGTCGGGTGAGCTCCTACGAGCAGTACTTC
>.|TRBV28|TRBJ2-1|TRBD1
CASSLPLGTVSNEQFF
TGTGCCAGCAGCTTACCCCTGGGGACAGTCTCCAATGAGCAGTTCTTC
>.|TRBV2|TRBJ2-4|TRBD2
CASSTGLAGVQGLDIQYF
TGTGCCAGCAGTACGGGACTAGCGGGAGTGCAGGGTCTAGACATTCAGTACTTC
>.|TRBV7-2|TRBJ1-4|.
CASSLGQTNEKLFF
TGTGCCAGCAGCTTGGGGCAGACTAATGAAAAACTGTTTTTT
>.|TRBV28|TRBJ2-5|TRBD1
CASSLGQGPETQYF
TGTGCCAGCAGTTTGGGACAGGGACCAGAGACCCAGTACTTC
>.|TRBV28|TRBJ2-2|TRBD1
CASSFPGGRDWAGELFF
TGTGCCAGCAGTTTCCCAGGGGGAAGGGATTGGGCCGGGGAGCTGTTTTTT
>.|TRBV9|TRBJ2-2|.
CASSVGSGAGELFF
TGTGCCAGCAGCGTAGGTTCAGGGGCCGGGGAGCTGTTTTTT
>.|TRBV5-4|TRBJ1-2|TRBD1
CASRITGGALDGYTF
TGTGCCAGCAGGATCACAGGGGGCGCCTTGGACGGCTACACCTTC
>.|TRBV3-1/TRBV3-2|TRBJ2-3|.
CASSQDGSGVDTQYF
TGTGCCAGCAGCCAAGATGGGAGCGGTGTGGATACGCAGTATTTT
>.|TRBV7-2|TRBJ2-5|.
CASSPYGETQYF
TGTGCCAGCAGCCCGTACGGAGAGACCCAGTACTTC
>.|TRBV7-9|TRBJ2-1|.
CASSLVRGVSEQFF
TGTGCCAGCAGCTTAGTACGGGGAGTCAGTGAGCAGTTCTTC
>.|TRBV10-3|TRBJ2-3|TRBD2
CAIRTSGIDTQYF
TGTGCCATCAGGACTAGCGGGATAGATACGCAGTATTTT
>.|TRBV24-1|TRBJ2-5|TRBD2
CAASGRAGGTQYF
TGTGCGGCCAGCGGGAGGGCTGGGGGGACCCAGTACTTC
>.|TRBV27|TRBJ1-4|TRBD1
CASRPQGLREKLFF
TGTGCCAGCAGACCACAGGGGCTTCGGGAAAAACTGTTTTTT
>.|TRBV19|TRBJ1-5|.
CASSPQGYQPQHF
TGTGCCAGTAGTCCACAGGGCTATCAGCCCCAGCATTTT
>.|TRBV28|TRBJ2-1|TRBD2
CASSLHPSGLAGVDEQFF
TGTGCCAGCAGTCTTCACCCCTCGGGACTAGCGGGAGTGGATGAGCAGTTCTTC
>few|TRBV19|TRBJ2-2|.
CASCRASDNTGELFF
TGTGCCAGTTGCCGGGCTAGCGACAACACCGGGGAGCTGTTTTTT
>.|TRBV19|TRBJ2-2|TRBD1
CASTGTGGNTGELFF
TGTGCCAGTACCGGGACAGGGGGCAACACCGGGGAGCTGTTTTTT
>.|TRBV19|TRBJ2-1|TRBD2
CASSPRTSGSPNNEQFF
TGTGCCAGTAGTCCCAGGACTAGCGGGAGTCCCAACAATGAGCAGTTCTTC
>.|TRBV4-1|TRBJ2-4|.
CASSQNPLTLAKNIQYF
TGCGCCAGCAGCCAAAACCCATTGACTTTAGCCAAAAACATTCAGTACTTC
>few|TRBV19|TRBJ1-1|TRBD1
CASSIAGGTEAFF
TGTGCCAGTAGTATTGCAGGGGGTACGGAAGCTTTCTTT
>many|TRBV4-3|TRBJ2-1|TRBD2
CASSPGTSDYNEQFF
TGCGCCAGCAGCCCCGGGACTAGCGACTACAATGAGCAGTTCTTC
>.|TRBV6-5|TRBJ2-5|.
CASSYGGSETQYF
TGTGCCAGCAGTTACGGGGGGAGCGAGACCCAGTACTTC
>once|TRBV19|TRBJ2-1|.
CASSIDTGIVAREQFF
TGTGCCAGTAGTATAGATACAGGAATCGTTGCTCGTGAGCAGTTCTTC
>.|TRBV15|TRBJ2-1|TRBD1
CATSGTGRANEQFF
TGTGCCACCAGCGGGACAGGGAGAGCCAATGAGCAGTTCTTC
>.|TRBV19|TRBJ1-5|.
CASSIKTVRNQPQHF
TGTGCCAGTAGTATCAAAACGGTGCGCAATCAGCCCCAGCATTTT
>.|TRBV19|TRBJ1-5|TRBD1
CASSIGTGGQPQHF
TGTGCCAGTAGTATCGGGACAGGGGGTCAGCCCCAGCATTTT
>.|TRBV28|TRBJ2-7|TRBD1
CASSLPGQGGYEQYF
TGTGCCAGCAGCTTGCCGGGACAGGGGGGCTACGAGCAGTACTTC
>once|TRBV30|TRBJ1-1|TRBD1
CAWDGTANTEAFF
TGTGCCTGGGACGGGACAGCGAACACTGAAGCTTTCTTT
>.|TRBV4-3|TRBJ2-2|.
CASSQDLSGTFHTGELFF
TGCGCCAGCAGCCAAGATCTGAGTGGTACTTTTCACACCGGGGAGCTGTTTTTT